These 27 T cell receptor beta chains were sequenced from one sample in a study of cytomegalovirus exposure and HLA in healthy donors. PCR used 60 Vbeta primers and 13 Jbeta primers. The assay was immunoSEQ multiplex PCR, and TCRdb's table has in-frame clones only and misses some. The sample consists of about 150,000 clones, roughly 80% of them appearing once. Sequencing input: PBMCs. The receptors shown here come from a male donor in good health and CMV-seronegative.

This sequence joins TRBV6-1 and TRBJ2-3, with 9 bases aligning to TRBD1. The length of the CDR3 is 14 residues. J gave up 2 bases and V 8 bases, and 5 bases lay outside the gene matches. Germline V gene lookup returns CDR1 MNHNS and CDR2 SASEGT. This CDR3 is CASLGQGSTDTQYF. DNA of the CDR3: TGTGCCAGCTTGGGACAGGGATCCACAGATACGCAGTATTTT.

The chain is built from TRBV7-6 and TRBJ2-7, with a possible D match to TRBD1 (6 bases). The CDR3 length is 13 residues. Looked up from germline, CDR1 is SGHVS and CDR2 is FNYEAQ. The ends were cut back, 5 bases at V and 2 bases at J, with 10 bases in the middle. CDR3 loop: CASSQGSTYEQYF. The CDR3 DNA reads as TGTGCCAGCAGCCAGGGGTCCACCTACGAGCAGTACTTC.

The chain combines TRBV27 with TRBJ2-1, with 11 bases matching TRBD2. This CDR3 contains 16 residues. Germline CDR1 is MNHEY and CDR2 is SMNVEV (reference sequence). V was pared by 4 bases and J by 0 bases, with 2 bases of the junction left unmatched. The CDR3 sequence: CASSSLAGGSYNEQFF. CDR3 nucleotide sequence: TGTGCCAGCAGTTCCCTAGCGGGAGGCTCCTACAATGAGCAGTTCTTC.

DNA of the CDR3: TGTGCCAGCAGCTTTCAAGCGGGGACCTACGAGCAGTACTTC. Encoded protein: CASSFQAGTYEQYF. The rearrangement uses TRBV7-2 and TRBJ2-7; TRBD2 agrees at 7 bases. Germline V gene lookup returns CDR1 SGHTA and CDR2 FQGNSA. The CDR3 sequence is 14 residues long. With 3 bases clipped from V and 2 bases from J, the junction kept 4 bases outside the gene matches.

The CDR3: CASSLPPTGASTEAFF. CDR3 coding DNA: TGTGCCAGCAGCTTACCTCCGACAGGGGCATCAACTGAAGCTTTCTTT. The chain is built from TRBV7-8 and TRBJ1-1; TRBD1 matches at 8 bases. The CDR3 spans 16 residues. The trim removed 2 bases at V and 5 bases at J, leaving 10 bases unmatched. Germline V gene data show CDR1 as SGHVS and CDR2 as FQNEAQ.

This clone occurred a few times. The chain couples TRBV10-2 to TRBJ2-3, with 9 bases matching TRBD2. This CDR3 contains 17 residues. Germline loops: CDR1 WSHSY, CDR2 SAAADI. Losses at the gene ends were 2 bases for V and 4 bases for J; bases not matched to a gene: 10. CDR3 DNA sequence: TGCGCCAGCAGTGAGGGGTGGGTAGCGGGAGTGCCAGATACGCAGTATTTT. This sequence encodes CASSEGWVAGVPDTQYF.

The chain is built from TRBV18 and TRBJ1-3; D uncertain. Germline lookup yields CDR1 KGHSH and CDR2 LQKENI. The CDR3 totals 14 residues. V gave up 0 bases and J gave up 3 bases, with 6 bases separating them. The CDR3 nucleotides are TGTGCCAGCTCACCACCGTCAGTTGGAAACACCATATATTTT. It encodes CASSPPSVGNTIYF.

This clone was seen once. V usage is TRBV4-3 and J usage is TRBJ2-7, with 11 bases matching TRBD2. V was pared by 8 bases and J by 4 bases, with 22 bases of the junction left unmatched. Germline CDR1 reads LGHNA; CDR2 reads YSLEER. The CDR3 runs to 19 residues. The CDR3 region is CASLKLPGQTSGAQYEQYF. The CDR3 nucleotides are TGCGCCAGCTTAAAACTCCCGGGACAGACTAGCGGGGCTCAGTACGAGCAGTACTTC.

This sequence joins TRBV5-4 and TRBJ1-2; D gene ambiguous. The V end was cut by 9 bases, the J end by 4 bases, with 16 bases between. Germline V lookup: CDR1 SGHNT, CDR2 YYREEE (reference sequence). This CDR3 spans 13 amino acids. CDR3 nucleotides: TGTGCCATCTCTGGGCCTCACGGCTATGGCTACACCTTC. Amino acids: CAISGPHGYGYTF. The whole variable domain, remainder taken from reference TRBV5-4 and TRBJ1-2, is ETGVTQSPTHLIKTRGQQVTLRCSSQSGHNTVSWYQQALGQGPQFIFQYYREEENGRGNFPPRFSGLQFPNYSSELNVNALELDDSALYLCAISGPHGYGYTFGSGTRLTVV.

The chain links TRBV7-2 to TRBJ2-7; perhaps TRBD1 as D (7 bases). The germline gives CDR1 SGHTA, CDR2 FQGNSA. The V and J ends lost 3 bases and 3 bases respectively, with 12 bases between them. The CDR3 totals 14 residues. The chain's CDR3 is CASSFNRGGYEQYF. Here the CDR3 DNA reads TGTGCCAGCAGCTTCAACAGGGGAGGCTACGAGCAGTACTTC.

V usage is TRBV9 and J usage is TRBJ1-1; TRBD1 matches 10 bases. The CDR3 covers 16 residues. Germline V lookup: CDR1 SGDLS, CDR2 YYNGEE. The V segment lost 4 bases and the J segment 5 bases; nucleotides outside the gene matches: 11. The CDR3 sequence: CASSPGGVGQGTEAFF. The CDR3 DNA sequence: TGTGCCAGCAGCCCCGGGGGGGTGGGACAGGGGACTGAAGCTTTCTTT.

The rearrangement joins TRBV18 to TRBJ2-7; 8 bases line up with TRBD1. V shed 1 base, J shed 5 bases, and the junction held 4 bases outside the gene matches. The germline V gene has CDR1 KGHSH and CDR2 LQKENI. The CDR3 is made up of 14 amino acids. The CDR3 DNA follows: TGTGCCAGCTCACCACGACAGGGGTACAACGAGCAGTACTTC. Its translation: CASSPRQGYNEQYF. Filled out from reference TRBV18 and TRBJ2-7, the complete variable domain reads NAGVMQNPRHLVRRRGQEARLRCSPMKGHSHVYWYRQLPEEGLKFMVYLQKENIIDESGMPKERFSAEFPKEGPSILRIQQVVRGDSAAYFCASSPRQGYNEQYFGPGTRLTVT.

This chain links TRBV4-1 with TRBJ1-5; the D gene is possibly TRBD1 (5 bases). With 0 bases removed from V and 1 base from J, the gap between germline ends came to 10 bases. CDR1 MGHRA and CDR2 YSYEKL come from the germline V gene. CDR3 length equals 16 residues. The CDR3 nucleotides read TGCGCCAGCAGCCAAGATTCAGGGTGGAGCAATCAGCCCCAGCATTTT. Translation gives CASSQDSGWSNQPQHF.

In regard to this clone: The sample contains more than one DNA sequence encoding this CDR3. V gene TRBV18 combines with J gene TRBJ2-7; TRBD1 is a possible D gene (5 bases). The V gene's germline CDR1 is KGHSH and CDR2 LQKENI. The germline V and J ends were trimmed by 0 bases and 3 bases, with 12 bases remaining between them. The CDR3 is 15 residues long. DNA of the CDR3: TGTGCCAGCTCACCACCAGGAACAGGTTTCTACGAGCAGTACTTC. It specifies CASSPPGTGFYEQYF.

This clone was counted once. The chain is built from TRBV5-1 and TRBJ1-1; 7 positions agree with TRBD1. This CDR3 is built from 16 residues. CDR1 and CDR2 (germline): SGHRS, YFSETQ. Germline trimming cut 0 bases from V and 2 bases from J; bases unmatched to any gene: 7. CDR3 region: CASSLGPGGTNTEAFF. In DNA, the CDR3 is TGCGCCAGCAGCTTGGGTCCAGGGGGAACTAACACTGAAGCTTTCTTT.

CDR3 DNA: TGTGCCACTACTCAGGGATCGAATACGCAGTATTTT. This codes for CATTQGSNTQYF. The genes are TRBV15 and TRBJ2-3; the D gene is possibly TRBD1 (5 bases). The length of the CDR3 is 12 residues. V lost 9 bases and J 7 bases, leaving 14 bases between the germline ends. CDR1 and CDR2 from the germline V gene are LNHNV and YYDKDF (reference sequence).

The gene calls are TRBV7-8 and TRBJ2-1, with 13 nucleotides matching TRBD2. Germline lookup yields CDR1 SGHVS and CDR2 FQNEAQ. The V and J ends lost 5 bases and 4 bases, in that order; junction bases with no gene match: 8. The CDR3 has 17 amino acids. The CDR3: CASSPRTSGSSYNEQFF. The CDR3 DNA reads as TGTGCCAGCAGCCCCCGGACTAGCGGGAGTTCGTACAATGAGCAGTTCTTC.

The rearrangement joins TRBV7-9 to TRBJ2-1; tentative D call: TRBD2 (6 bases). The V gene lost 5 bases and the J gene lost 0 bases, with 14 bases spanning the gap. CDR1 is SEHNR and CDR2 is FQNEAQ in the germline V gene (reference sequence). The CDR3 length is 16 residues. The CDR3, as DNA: TGTGCCAGCAGCCCAGACGGGGGTACCTCCTACAATGAGCAGTTCTTC. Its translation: CASSPDGGTSYNEQFF.

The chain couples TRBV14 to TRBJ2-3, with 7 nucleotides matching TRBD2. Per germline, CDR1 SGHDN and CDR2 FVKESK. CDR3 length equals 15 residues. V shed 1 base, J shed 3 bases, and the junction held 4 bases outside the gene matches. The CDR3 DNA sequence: TGTGCCAGCAGCCAAGTCGGGGGGAGAACAGATACGCAGTATTTT. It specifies CASSQVGGRTDTQYF.

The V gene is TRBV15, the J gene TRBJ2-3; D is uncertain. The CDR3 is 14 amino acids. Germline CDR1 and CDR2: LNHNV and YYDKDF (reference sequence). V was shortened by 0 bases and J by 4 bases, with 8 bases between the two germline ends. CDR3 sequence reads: CATSRDPRADTQYF. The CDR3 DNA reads TGTGCCACCAGCAGAGATCCCCGGGCAGATACGCAGTATTTT.

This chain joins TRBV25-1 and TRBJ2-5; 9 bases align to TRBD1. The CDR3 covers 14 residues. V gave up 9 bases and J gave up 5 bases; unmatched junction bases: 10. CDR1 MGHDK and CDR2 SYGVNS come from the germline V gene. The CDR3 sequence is CASNFLGTGETQYF. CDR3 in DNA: TGTGCCAGTAACTTTTTGGGGACAGGGGAGACCCAGTACTTC.

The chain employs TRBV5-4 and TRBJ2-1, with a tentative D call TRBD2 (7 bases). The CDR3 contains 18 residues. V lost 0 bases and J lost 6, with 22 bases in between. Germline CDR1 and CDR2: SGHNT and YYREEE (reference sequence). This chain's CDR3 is CASSLGPVGGGRTNEQFF. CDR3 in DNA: TGTGCCAGCAGCTTGGGGCCCGTTGGGGGGGGCCGCACCAATGAGCAGTTCTTC.

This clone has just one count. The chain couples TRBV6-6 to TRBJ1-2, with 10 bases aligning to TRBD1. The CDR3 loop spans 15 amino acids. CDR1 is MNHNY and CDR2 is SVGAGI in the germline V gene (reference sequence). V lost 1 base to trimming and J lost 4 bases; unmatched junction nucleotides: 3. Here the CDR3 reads CASSYLGQGIYGYTF. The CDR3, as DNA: TGTGCCAGCAGTTACTTGGGACAGGGGATCTATGGCTACACCTTC.

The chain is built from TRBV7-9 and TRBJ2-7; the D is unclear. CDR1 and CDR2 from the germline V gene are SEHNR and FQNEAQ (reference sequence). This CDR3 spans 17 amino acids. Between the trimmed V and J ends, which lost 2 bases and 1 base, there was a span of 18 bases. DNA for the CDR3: TGTGCCAGCAGCTTAAGCCATACCGCAGGCCGATCCTACGAGCAGTACTTC. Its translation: CASSLSHTAGRSYEQYF.

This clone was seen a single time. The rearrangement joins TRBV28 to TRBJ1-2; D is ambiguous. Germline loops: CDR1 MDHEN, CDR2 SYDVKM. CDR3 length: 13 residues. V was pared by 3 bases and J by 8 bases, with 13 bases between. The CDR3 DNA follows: TGTGCCAGCAGTTTTCAGGATCCCAGGGGCTACACCTTC. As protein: CASSFQDPRGYTF.

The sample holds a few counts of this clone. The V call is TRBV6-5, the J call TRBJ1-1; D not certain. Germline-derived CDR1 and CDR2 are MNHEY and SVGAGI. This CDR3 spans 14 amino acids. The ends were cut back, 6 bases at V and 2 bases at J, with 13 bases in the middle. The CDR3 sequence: CASSLGGLNTEAFF. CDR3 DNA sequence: TGTGCCAGCAGCCTCGGAGGGTTAAACACTGAAGCTTTCTTT.

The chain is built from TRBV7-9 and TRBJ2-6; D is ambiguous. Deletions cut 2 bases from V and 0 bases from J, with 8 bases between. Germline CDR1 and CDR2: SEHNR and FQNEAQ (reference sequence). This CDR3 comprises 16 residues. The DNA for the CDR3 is TGTGCCAGCAGCTTATATACCGGCTCTGGGGCCAACGTCCTGACTTTC. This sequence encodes CASSLYTGSGANVLTF.